These 27 T cell receptor beta chains originate from one sample sequenced in a study of blood T cell repertoires in COVID-19. Measured with immunoSEQ multiplex PCR; TCRdb has only the in-frame clones, and not every one. The table shows about 210,000 clones, with around 84% occurring only once. The sequencing input was peripheral blood. All receptors derive from a woman older than 75 with COVID-19, enrolled during active disease.

V usage is TRBV28 and J usage is TRBJ2-1, with D unclear. Trimming shortened V by 3 bases and J by 9 bases, and 3 bases separated the two germline ends. CDR1 is MDHEN and CDR2 is SYDVKM in the germline V gene. The CDR3 spans 10 residues. The CDR3: CASSFSEQFF. Written as DNA, the CDR3 is TGTGCCAGCAGTTTTAGTGAGCAGTTCTTC.

The chain couples TRBV6-1 to TRBJ2-1; the D is unclear. Trimming removed 1 base from V and 4 bases from J, with 11 bases in between. The CDR3 runs to 15 residues. Per germline, CDR1 MNHNS and CDR2 SASEGT. Written as DNA, the CDR3 is TGTGCCAGCAGTGAAGGTATCAGGCCGTACAATGAGCAGTTCTTC. It is translated as CASSEGIRPYNEQFF.

This chain uses TRBV11-2 with TRBJ1-2, with D maybe TRBD1 (6 bases). Germline CDR1 is SGHAT and CDR2 is FQNNGV. This CDR3 contains 13 residues. The V gene lost 5 bases and the J gene lost 8 bases, with 15 bases spanning the gap. The CDR3 coding sequence is TGTGCCAGCAGCCTTCAGGGGAGAGAAGGCTACACCTTC. Amino acid sequence: CASSLQGREGYTF.

This clone came up once. V usage is TRBV11-2 and J usage is TRBJ1-3; weak D call: TRBD1 (6 bases). This CDR3 is 15 amino acids long. Between the trimmed V and J ends, which lost 5 bases and 2 bases, there was a span of 13 bases. Germline CDR1 is SGHAT and CDR2 is FQNNGV. The CDR3 DNA sequence: TGTGCCAGCAGCCCACAACAGGGCCCTGGAAACACCATATATTTT. Its translation is CASSPQQGPGNTIYF.

This clone appeared a single time. The J gene is TRBJ2-5, the V gene TRBV3-1 (or the pseudogene TRBV3-2); 10 bases line up with TRBD2. The CDR3 is 14 residues long. V was clipped by 8 bases and J by 5 bases; unmatched bases: 8. Germline-derived CDR1 and CDR2 are LGHDT and YNNKEL (reference sequence). The CDR3 loop is CASSERGGQETQYF. The CDR3 coding sequence is TGTGCCAGCTCTGAGCGGGGGGGCCAGGAGACCCAGTACTTC.

The V and J genes are TRBV5-1 and TRBJ2-6, with 7 bases that match TRBD1. Germline assignment: CDR1 SGHRS and CDR2 YFSETQ. V shed 3 bases, J shed 2 bases, and the junction held 11 bases outside the gene matches. CDR3 length equals 18 residues. The CDR3 loop is CASSSNIEQGPGANVLTF. The CDR3 nucleotides read TGCGCCAGCAGCTCAAACATCGAACAGGGGCCTGGGGCCAACGTCCTGACTTTC. The whole variable domain, filled in from reference TRBV5-1 and TRBJ2-6, reads KAGVTQTPRYLIKTRGQQVTLSCSPISGHRSVSWYQQTPGQGLQFLFEYFSETQRNKGNFPGRFSGRQFSNSRSEMNVSTLELGDSALYLCASSSNIEQGPGANVLTFGAGSRLTVL.

The J gene is TRBJ2-7, the V gene TRBV27, with 7 bases aligning to TRBD2. Germline V gene sequence: CDR1 MNHEY, CDR2 SMNVEV (reference sequence). J was trimmed by 6 bases and V by 6 bases; bases with no gene match: 8. This CDR3 contains 13 residues. The CDR3 DNA sequence: TGTGCCAGCAGCCCCTTTATAGCGGGCGAGCAGTACTTC. As protein: CASSPFIAGEQYF.

This sequence joins TRBV29-1 and TRBJ1-1; TRBD1 agrees at 10 bases. Per the germline V gene, CDR1 is SQVTM and CDR2 is ANQGSEA. CDR3 length equals 15 residues. V gave up 4 bases and J gave up 3 bases; unmatched junction bases: 8. The CDR3 loop is CSVGPLDRGDTEAFF. CDR3 nucleotides: TGCAGCGTTGGCCCGCTGGACAGGGGGGACACTGAAGCTTTCTTT.

The chain carries TRBV6-5 and TRBJ1-1; possibly TRBD1 for D (5 bases). V was cut by 3 bases and J by 1 base, with 12 bases left in between. CDR3 length: 15 residues. Germline CDR1 and CDR2: MNHEY and SVGAGI. CDR3 sequence (DNA): TGTGCCAGCAGTTATCAGCCAGGGCAGAACACTGAAGCTTTCTTT. Encoded protein: CASSYQPGQNTEAFF.

The rearrangement joins TRBV3-1 (or the pseudogene TRBV3-2) to TRBJ2-1; 7 bases are shared with TRBD2. This CDR3 has 13 residues. J was trimmed by 14 bases and V by 1 base; bases with no gene match: 8. Germline values: CDR1 LGHDT, CDR2 YNNKEL (reference sequence). Here the CDR3 reads CASSQGKPRGEFF. CDR3 bases: TGTGCCAGCAGCCAAGGGAAACCCCGGGGGGAGTTCTTC.

The chain has TRBV13 and TRBJ2-7; unclear D gene. The CDR3 contains 11 residues. The germline gives CDR1 PRHDT, CDR2 FYEKMQ (reference sequence). Trimming took 5 bases from V and 3 from J, leaving 5 bases between them. The CDR3 coding sequence is TGTGCCAGCAGCCACAGCTACGAGCAGTACTTC. Amino acid sequence: CASSHSYEQYF.

The CDR3 DNA sequence: TGTGCCATCAGTGAGTCGTCAGGGGGCTATGGCTACACCTTC. Its protein is CAISESSGGYGYTF. The chain has TRBV10-3 and TRBJ1-2, with 7 bases lining up with TRBD1. CDR3 length equals 14 residues. V dropped 0 bases and J dropped 4; count of bases not matched to a gene: 2. Germline CDR1 is ENHRY and CDR2 is SYGVKD.

Sample share makes this clone hyperexpanded (1% or more). V and J are TRBV6-5 and TRBJ2-7; D gene uncertain. The CDR3 contains 11 residues. The germline V and J ends were trimmed by 7 bases and 8 bases, with 12 bases remaining between them. CDR1 MNHEY and CDR2 SVGAGI come from the germline V gene. CDR3 in amino acids: CASTSRFQQYF. In nucleotides, the CDR3 is TGTGCCAGCACCTCGAGATTCCAGCAGTACTTC.

The rearrangement uses TRBV5-4 and TRBJ2-2; TRBD2 might be the D (5 bases). Per the germline V gene, CDR1 is SGHNT and CDR2 is YYREEE (reference sequence). V gave up 4 bases and J gave up 0 bases, with 13 bases separating them. There are 16 residues in the CDR3. This CDR3 reads CASSPRRRTNTGELFF. The CDR3 DNA reads TGTGCCAGCAGCCCCCGGAGGAGAACGAACACCGGGGAGCTGTTTTTT.

The V and J genes are TRBV5-1 and TRBJ2-1; 8 bases agree with TRBD1. After removal of 3 bases from V and 6 bases from J, the junction contained 8 bases not matched to a gene. CDR1 is SGHRS and CDR2 is YFSETQ in the germline V gene. CDR3 length: 15 residues. CDR3: CASSSSGGSFNEQFF. In nucleotides, the CDR3 is TGCGCCAGCAGCTCCTCAGGGGGCTCTTTCAATGAGCAGTTCTTC.

Of note for this clone: Germline is not matched at one junction end, which may reflect a read error. The J gene is TRBJ1-4, the V gene TRBV20-1; TRBD1 might be the D (5 bases). CDR1 is DFQATT and CDR2 is SNEGSKA in the germline V gene (reference sequence). There are 11 residues in the CDR3. The CDR3: CSARAGGEEKF. The CDR3 region has the DNA TGCAGTGCTAGAGCGGGGGGGGAAGAGAAATTT.

This chain joins TRBV25-1 and TRBJ1-6; D is possibly TRBD1 (6 bases). This CDR3 has 15 amino acids. V lost 2 bases, J lost 5 bases, and 10 bases lay in between. The germline gives CDR1 MGHDK, CDR2 SYGVNS. CDR3 loop: CASSEVRGDNSPLHF. The CDR3 DNA reads TGTGCCAGCAGTGAAGTCAGGGGCGATAATTCACCCCTCCACTTT.

This chain connects TRBV28 to TRBJ1-5, with D tentatively TRBD1 (5 bases). V lost 6 bases and J lost 0, with 15 bases in between. CDR1 and CDR2 from the germline V gene are MDHEN and SYDVKM. CDR3 length: 16 residues. The CDR3 loop reads CASSYLGGYSNQPQHF. CDR3 bases: TGTGCCAGCAGCTACCTTGGGGGGTATAGCAATCAGCCCCAGCATTTT.

The chain has TRBV29-1 and TRBJ1-4, with 7 bases identical to TRBD1. Germline V gene sequence: CDR1 SQVTM, CDR2 ANQGSEA. Germline trimming cut 6 bases from V and 5 bases from J; bases unmatched to any gene: 12. CDR3 length: 15 amino acids. The CDR3 sequence is CSVADQDRSNEKLFF. The CDR3 nucleotides are TGCAGCGTCGCTGACCAGGACAGGAGCAATGAAAAACTGTTTTTT.

The chain links TRBV5-5 to TRBJ1-2, with TRBD1 as a possible D gene (5 bases). V gave up 4 bases and J gave up 2 bases, with 9 bases separating them. Per the germline V gene, CDR1 is SGHKS and CDR2 is YYEKEE (reference sequence). The CDR3 is 13 amino acids. This chain's CDR3 is CASSPTVNYGYTF. CDR3 DNA: TGTGCCAGCAGCCCGACAGTGAACTATGGCTACACCTTC. Based on the CDR3 plus reference TRBV5-5 and TRBJ1-2, the full variable domain is DAGVTQSPTHLIKTRGQQVTLRCSPISGHKSVSWYQQVLGQGPQFIFQYYEKEERGRGNFPDRFSARQFPNYSSELNVNALLLGDSALYLCASSPTVNYGYTFGSGTRLTVV.

This clone was detected once. The J gene is TRBJ2-1, the V gene TRBV7-2; 12 nucleotides align to TRBD2. The V gene end was trimmed by 5 bases and the J gene end by 15 bases; junction bases not matched to a gene: 14. Looked up from germline, CDR1 is SGHTA and CDR2 is FQGNSA. This CDR3 comprises 15 residues. CDR3 sequence reads: CASSILAGGQVQRFF. The CDR3 nucleotides read TGTGCCAGCAGCATACTAGCGGGGGGCCAGGTTCAAAGGTTCTTC. Complete variable domain (other parts from reference TRBV7-2 and TRBJ2-1): GAGVSQSPSNKVTEKGKDVELRCDPISGHTALYWYRQSLGQGLEFLIYFQGNSAPDKSGLPSDRFSAERTGGSVSTLTIQRTQQEDSAVYLCASSILAGGQVQRFFGPGTRLTVL.

J is TRBJ1-5 and V is TRBV3-1 (or the pseudogene TRBV3-2); possible D gene TRBD1, 5 bases. Germline values: CDR1 LGHDT, CDR2 YNNKEL (reference sequence). CDR3 length equals 15 residues. The V and J ends lost 4 bases and 2 bases respectively, with 12 bases between them. CDR3 protein: CASSPPPGGNQPQHF. The CDR3 nucleotides read TGTGCCAGCAGCCCACCCCCGGGGGGCAATCAGCCCCAGCATTTT.

The sample holds a few counts of this clone. The V gene is TRBV5-1, the J gene TRBJ1-5; 9 bases fit TRBD1. The CDR3 has 15 residues. Germline CDR1 and CDR2: SGHRS and YFSETQ. Trimming removed 4 bases from V and 7 bases from J; junction bases left unmatched: 9. CDR3 amino acids: CASSIGTGPGQPQHF. The CDR3 DNA follows: TGCGCCAGCAGCATCGGGACAGGGCCTGGGCAGCCCCAGCATTTT. The entire variable domain, with the rest obtained from reference TRBV5-1 and TRBJ1-5, is as follows: KAGVTQTPRYLIKTRGQQVTLSCSPISGHRSVSWYQQTPGQGLQFLFEYFSETQRNKGNFPGRFSGRQFSNSRSEMNVSTLELGDSALYLCASSIGTGPGQPQHFGDGTRLSIL.

V usage is TRBV28 and J usage is TRBJ2-7; D gene uncertain. The CDR3 is made up of 14 amino acids. The germline V gene has CDR1 MDHEN and CDR2 SYDVKM. The ends were cut back, 7 bases at V and 2 bases at J, with 15 bases in the middle. CDR3 protein: CASKSAVIPYEQYV. CDR3 nucleotide sequence: TGTGCCAGCAAGTCGGCGGTCATCCCCTACGAGCAGTACGTC.

V is TRBV7-2 and J is TRBJ2-4, with TRBD2 as a possible D gene (6 bases). Germline values: CDR1 SGHTA, CDR2 FQGNSA. CDR3 length equals 14 residues. V lost 2 bases and J lost 1, with 6 bases in between. The CDR3 sequence is CASSLRGAKNIQYF. DNA of the CDR3: TGTGCCAGCAGCTTACGGGGGGCCAAAAACATTCAGTACTTC.

The chain recombines TRBV5-5 with TRBJ1-6; D possibly corresponds to TRBD1 (5 bases). Trimming removed 3 bases from V and 7 bases from J, with 14 bases in between. CDR3 length: 15 amino acids. Germline values: CDR1 SGHKS, CDR2 YYEKEE (reference sequence). CDR3 in DNA: TGTGCCAGCAGCTGGGGCGAGGTGGGCAATTCACCCCTCCACTTT. It encodes CASSWGEVGNSPLHF.

CDR3 protein: CASTRGTVACSSYEQYV. The CDR3 nucleotides are TGTGCCAGCACCAGGGGGACAGTCGCATGCTCCTCCTACGAGCAGTACGTC. The chain joins TRBV21-1 to TRBJ2-7; the table calls TRBD1, which could not be checked here. TRBV21-1 is flagged as a pseudogene. This CDR3 region has 17 residues.